This entry lists 27 T cell receptor beta chains sequenced from one sample in a study of cytomegalovirus exposure and HLA in healthy donors. Vbeta (60) and Jbeta (13) primers were used in the PCR. This table comes from immunoSEQ multiplex PCR, and its TCRdb copy is limited to in-frame clones, with some not included. The sample includes around 170,000 clones, 75% to 85% of them seen just once. Material: PBMCs. The source is a man aged 18 to 30 in good health and CMV-seronegative.

The chain employs TRBV9 and TRBJ2-2; no clear D gene. V lost 5 bases and J 6 bases, leaving 5 bases between the germline ends. The CDR3 totals 11 residues. Germline CDR1 reads SGDLS; CDR2 reads YYNGEE. The CDR3 DNA is TGTGCCAGCAGTAGTTCCGGGGAGCTGTTTTTT. The encoded protein is CASSSSGELFF.

This clone was counted only a few times. The genes are TRBV18 and TRBJ1-5, with D perhaps matching TRBD1 (5 bases). The germline V gene encodes CDR1 KGHSH and CDR2 LQKENI. The CDR3 spans 14 residues. V was pared by 3 bases and J by 0 bases, with 6 bases between. DNA of the CDR3: TGTGCCAGCTCACCCCAGGGTAGCAATCAGCCCCAGCATTTT. It yields the protein CASSPQGSNQPQHF.

The chain is built from TRBV27 and TRBJ2-1; TRBD1 matches 10 bases. The junction had 5 bases not matched to a gene; V was cut back by 9 bases and J by 9 bases. The CDR3 loop spans 12 amino acids. CDR1 is MNHEY, CDR2 SMNVEV, per germline (reference sequence). The CDR3: CASSDRGGEQFF. The CDR3 nucleotides are TGTGCCAGTTCGGACAGGGGGGGTGAGCAGTTCTTC.

In its sample, this clone was seen a few times. V gene TRBV7-2 combines with J gene TRBJ1-4; possible D gene TRBD1, 5 bases. V shed 2 bases and J shed 0 bases, with 13 bases lying between them. The CDR3 length is 17 residues. Per the germline V gene, CDR1 is SGHTA and CDR2 is FQGNSA. DNA of the CDR3: TGTGCCAGCAGCTTATCGGGGGTGGGCGCAACTAATGAAAAACTGTTTTTT. Residues: CASSLSGVGATNEKLFF.

The rearrangement joins TRBV5-6 to TRBJ2-1, with TRBD2 matching over 9 bases. Losses at the gene ends were 2 bases for V and 4 bases for J; bases not matched to a gene: 7. The length of the CDR3 is 16 residues. Per germline, CDR1 SGHDT and CDR2 YYEEEE. The CDR3 loop reads CASSFSWRGGYNEQFF. In DNA form, the CDR3 reads TGTGCCAGCAGCTTTTCTTGGCGGGGGGGGTACAATGAGCAGTTCTTC. Full variable domain (rest looked up from reference TRBV5-6 and TRBJ2-1): DAGVTQSPTHLIKTRGQQVTLRCSPKSGHDTVSWYQQALGQGPQFIFQYYEEEERQRGNFPDRFSGHQFPNYSSELNVNALLLGDSALYLCASSFSWRGGYNEQFFGPGTRLTVL.

The V and J genes are TRBV9 and TRBJ2-2; 7 nucleotides match TRBD2. The junction had 6 bases not matched to a gene; V was cut back by 4 bases and J by 0 bases. The CDR3 extends over 16 amino acids. CDR1 is SGDLS and CDR2 is YYNGEE in the germline V gene. Here the CDR3 reads CASSYGGTSNTGELFF. The CDR3 DNA reads TGTGCCAGCAGCTACGGGGGGACCTCGAACACCGGGGAGCTGTTTTTT.

This clone was detected once. The V gene is TRBV5-1, the J gene TRBJ2-3; D unresolved. In germline, CDR1 is SGHRS, CDR2 YFSETQ. The CDR3 length is 14 residues. Trimming left V 1 base short and J 6 bases short, with 12 bases between. The CDR3 reads CASSLSPRADTQYF. CDR3 nucleotides: TGCGCCAGCAGCTTGTCTCCTCGCGCGGATACGCAGTATTTT.

The chain combines TRBV7-8 with TRBJ2-1; TRBD2 matches at 11 bases. Germline assignment: CDR1 SGHVS and CDR2 FQNEAQ. The CDR3 consists of 20 residues. The V and J ends lost 5 bases and 0 bases, in that order; junction bases with no gene match: 15. CDR3 loop: CASSPNLAGGFSSSYNEQFF. CDR3 nucleotides: TGTGCCAGCAGCCCTAACCTAGCGGGGGGCTTTTCGAGCTCCTACAATGAGCAGTTCTTC.

The gene calls are TRBV5-4 and TRBJ2-3; possibly TRBD1 for D (6 bases). Between the trimmed V and J ends, which lost 4 bases and 5 bases, there was a span of 14 bases. CDR3 length: 14 amino acids. The germline V gene encodes CDR1 SGHNT and CDR2 YYREEE (reference sequence). The CDR3 region is CASSARTEGDTQYF. The CDR3 DNA sequence: TGTGCCAGCAGCGCCAGGACAGAAGGAGATACGCAGTATTTT.

This sequence joins TRBV5-1 and TRBJ2-3, with TRBD2 identical over 7 bases. J gave up 2 bases and V 1 base, and 4 bases lay outside the gene matches. This CDR3 comprises 15 residues. In germline, CDR1 is SGHRS, CDR2 YFSETQ. CDR3 nucleotide sequence: TGCGCCAGCAGCTTGATGCGGGGGTACACAGATACGCAGTATTTT. Protein: CASSLMRGYTDTQYF.

The chain uses TRBV29-1 and TRBJ2-3, with TRBD2 matching 10 bases. The length of the CDR3 is 16 residues. Per the germline V gene, CDR1 is SQVTM and CDR2 is ANQGSEA. V shed 4 bases, J shed 0 bases, and the junction held 7 bases outside the gene matches. DNA for the CDR3: TGCAGCGTTGGGGGTAGCGGGGGGATTAGCACAGATACGCAGTATTTT. The encoded protein is CSVGGSGGISTDTQYF.

The V and J genes are TRBV7-8 and TRBJ2-1; 9 bases fit TRBD2. Trimming took 5 bases from V and 0 from J; bases not matched to a gene: 11. CDR3 length equals 18 residues. Germline values: CDR1 SGHVS, CDR2 FQNEAQ. The CDR3 loop reads CASSPFRLAERSYNEQFF. As DNA, the CDR3 is TGTGCCAGCAGCCCGTTTAGACTAGCGGAACGCTCCTACAATGAGCAGTTCTTC.

This rearrangement joins TRBV10-3 to TRBJ2-7, with 12 positions matching TRBD1. V lost 5 bases, J lost 5 bases, and 4 bases stayed unmatched. The CDR3 consists of 14 residues. The germline CDR1 and CDR2 sequences are ENHRY and SYGVKD. CDR3 DNA sequence: TGTGCCATCAGTCCCGGGACAGGGGGCGACGAGCAGTACTTC. This encodes CAISPGTGGDEQYF.

The CDR3 nucleotides are TGCGCCAGCAGCCAAAAACCCCCGGGACTAGTCGTCTACGAGCAGTACTTC. Encoded protein: CASSQKPPGLVVYEQYF. The V and J genes are TRBV4-1 and TRBJ2-7; TRBD2 agrees at 8 bases. The V segment lost 2 bases and the J segment 3 bases; nucleotides outside the gene matches: 12. The CDR3 contains 17 residues. Germline V gene sequence: CDR1 MGHRA, CDR2 YSYEKL.

In its sample, this clone was seen once. This chain joins TRBV7-2 and TRBJ2-7; no clear D. The germline V gene encodes CDR1 SGHTA and CDR2 FQGNSA. Trimming pared 5 bases from V and 4 bases from J, leaving 9 bases between. This CDR3 contains 12 residues. DNA of the CDR3: TGTGCCAGCAGCCGAGGAGCATACGAGCAGTACTTC. Amino acids: CASSRGAYEQYF.

The chain links TRBV4-1 to TRBJ1-4; 10 bases align to TRBD1. CDR3 length: 15 residues. Germline loops: CDR1 MGHRA, CDR2 YSYEKL. The trim removed 6 bases at V and 8 bases at J, leaving 9 bases unmatched. The CDR3 sequence: CASRQSGTGEEKLFF. CDR3 DNA sequence: TGCGCCAGCAGGCAATCCGGGACAGGGGAAGAAAAACTGTTTTTT.

This clone has a handful of counts. The V call is TRBV7-6, the J call TRBJ2-7; 11 nucleotides match TRBD2. This CDR3 has 17 residues. CDR1 and CDR2 from the germline V gene are SGHVS and FNYEAQ. V dropped 0 bases and J dropped 1; count of bases not matched to a gene: 5. The DNA of the CDR3 is TGTGCCAGCAGCTTAGCTCCCGGGACTAGCGGTTCCTACGAGCAGTACTTC. It translates to CASSLAPGTSGSYEQYF.

The chain carries TRBV6-4 and TRBJ2-2; 9 positions match TRBD1. This CDR3 spans 15 amino acids. Losses at the gene ends were 6 bases for V and 4 bases for J; bases not matched to a gene: 6. Germline V lookup: CDR1 MRHNA, CDR2 SNTAGT. The CDR3 here is CASSPGTGSTGELFF. The CDR3 region has the DNA TGTGCCAGCAGCCCCGGGACAGGGTCCACCGGGGAGCTGTTTTTT.

This clone came up once. This chain joins TRBV9 and TRBJ2-5; 14 bases agree with TRBD2. Looked up from germline, CDR1 is SGDLS and CDR2 is YYNGEE. CDR3 size: 17 residues. The V and J ends lost 3 bases and 5 bases, in that order; junction bases with no gene match: 9. CDR3 loop: CASSAGLAGGWGETQYF. The CDR3 coding sequence is TGTGCCAGCAGCGCCGGACTAGCGGGAGGATGGGGGGAGACCCAGTACTTC. Combining the CDR3 with reference TRBV9 and TRBJ2-5 gives the whole variable domain DSGVTQTPKHLITATGQRVTLRCSPRSGDLSVYWYQQSLDQGLQFLIQYYNGEERAKGNILERFSAQQFPDLHSELNLSSLELGDSALYFCASSAGLAGGWGETQYFGPGTRLLVL.

The rearrangement joins TRBV4-3 to TRBJ2-5, with D possibly being TRBD2 (6 bases). V was clipped by 0 bases and J by 8 bases, with 13 bases between them. This CDR3 has 14 amino acids. The germline CDR1 and CDR2 sequences are LGHNA and YSLEER. In nucleotides, the CDR3 is TGCGCCAGCAGCCAAGAACCGGGGGTAGGAACCCAGTACTTC. This codes for CASSQEPGVGTQYF.

This chain links TRBV30 with TRBJ1-2; D perhaps matches TRBD1 (6 bases). CDR1 GTSNPN and CDR2 SVGIG come from the germline V gene (reference sequence). The CDR3 covers 11 residues. Trimming took off 4 bases at V and 10 bases at J, with 13 bases between the two ends. The CDR3 DNA reads TGTGCCTGGACAGCCAGGGGAGCCTACACCTTC. It specifies CAWTARGAYTF. The whole variable domain, filled in from reference TRBV30 and TRBJ1-2, reads SQTIHQWPATLVQPVGSPLSLECTVEGTSNPNLYWYRQAAGRGLQLLFYSVGIGQISSEVPQNLSASRPQDRQFILSSKKLLLSDSGFYLCAWTARGAYTFGSGTRLTVV.

This chain uses TRBV4-2 with TRBJ1-2; 9 nucleotides agree with TRBD1. Germline V lookup: CDR1 LGHNA, CDR2 YNFKEQ. J was trimmed by 6 bases and V by 0 bases; bases with no gene match: 5. The CDR3 covers 15 residues. CDR3 loop: CASSQDLRTGDGYTF. DNA of the CDR3: TGTGCCAGCAGCCAAGATCTAAGGACAGGGGATGGCTACACCTTC.

The gene calls are TRBV4-3 and TRBJ2-1; 8 nucleotides agree with TRBD2. Germline lookup yields CDR1 LGHNA and CDR2 YSLEER. CDR3 length equals 13 residues. V dropped 0 bases and J dropped 15; count of bases not matched to a gene: 7. DNA of the CDR3: TGCGCCAGCAGCCAAGAAAGTAGCGGGAATCCGTTCTTC. As protein: CASSQESSGNPFF.

The V call is TRBV9, the J call TRBJ2-1; D might be TRBD2 (6 bases). With 6 bases removed from V and 10 bases from J, the gap between germline ends came to 14 bases. The CDR3 extends over 12 amino acids. The germline gives CDR1 SGDLS, CDR2 YYNGEE. The CDR3 here is CASTATSGEQFF. In nucleotides, the CDR3 is TGTGCCAGCACCGCAACAAGCGGGGAGCAGTTCTTC.

This clone came up a few times. The J gene is TRBJ2-1, the V gene TRBV10-3; 7 bases map to TRBD2. Germline V gene sequence: CDR1 ENHRY, CDR2 SYGVKD. J gave up 1 base and V 5 bases, and 8 bases lay outside the gene matches. CDR3 length: 16 amino acids. CDR3 in DNA: TGTGCCATCAGTTCTGGGGGGGAGGGATCCTACAATGAGCAGTTCTTC. Its translation: CAISSGGEGSYNEQFF.

This sequence joins TRBV2 and TRBJ2-5; TRBD2 agrees at 14 bases. Unmatched junction bases numbered 11, after V lost 7 bases and J lost 4 bases. Germline V gives CDR1 SNHLY, CDR2 FYNNEI. The CDR3 totals 17 residues. The CDR3: CASTGTSGGPSGETQYF. In DNA, the CDR3 is TGTGCCAGCACCGGGACTAGCGGGGGCCCATCGGGAGAGACCCAGTACTTC.

The V and J genes are TRBV7-2 and TRBJ2-7; tentative D call: TRBD1 (6 bases). Trimming shortened V by 4 bases and J by 6 bases, and 19 bases separated the two germline ends. The CDR3 runs to 15 residues. Germline V gene data show CDR1 as SGHTA and CDR2 as FQGNSA. CDR3 in amino acids: CASSWLGAKAGEQYF. The CDR3 DNA reads as TGTGCCAGCAGCTGGCTGGGGGCGAAGGCTGGCGAGCAGTACTTC. Drawing the rest from reference TRBV7-2 and TRBJ2-7, the complete variable domain is GAGVSQSPSNKVTEKGKDVELRCDPISGHTALYWYRQSLGQGLEFLIYFQGNSAPDKSGLPSDRFSAERTGGSVSTLTIQRTQQEDSAVYLCASSWLGAKAGEQYFGPGTRLTVT.